Listed below are T cell receptor beta chains from one sample, sequenced in a study of OX40 agonist ivuxolimab in advanced cancers. TCRdb's table, derived via immunoSEQ multiplex PCR, lists solely in-frame clones and lacks some. The sample includes 80,000 or so clones, about 88% of them seen just once. Material: CD4+ or CD8+ T cells sorted from blood, obtained in a trial of the OX40 agonist ivuxolimab. The receptors here all came from an adult with an advanced solid tumor such as melanoma, head and neck, liver or kidney cancer. Each CDR3 is given with its conserved first and last residue. A D gene is named only where the DNA matches it firmly. Clone sizes are given selectively: once, few, many, or a class where the clone is expanded.

>TRBJ2-1|TRBV9|NA|NA
CASSPPGGGRYYNEQFF
TGTGCCAGCAGCCCCCCCGGGGGAGGTCGGTACTACAATGAGCAGTTCTTC
>TRBJ1-4|TRBV19|NA|NA
CASSITSGAYTLELFF
TGTGCCAGTAGTATAACTTCGGGGGCCTATACTCTAGAACTGTTTTTT
>TRBJ2-3|TRBV9|NA|TRBD2
CASSPGLDRRTQYF
TGTGCCAGCAGCCCGGGACTAGATCGCCGTACGCAGTATTTT
>TRBJ2-7|TRBV5-1|NA|NA
CASSFRPDPAYEQYF
TGCGCCAGCAGCTTCAGACCCGACCCTGCCTACGAGCAGTACTTC
>TRBJ2-7|TRBV18|NA|TRBD1
CASSPMTGNTYEQYF
TGTGCCAGCTCACCTATGACAGGGAATACCTACGAGCAGTACTTC
>TRBJ1-2|TRBV6-5|NA|NA
CASSYKNNYGYTF
TGTGCCAGCAGTTACAAGAATAACTATGGCTACACCTTC
>TRBJ1-1|TRBV4-1|NA|NA
CASSRTGGAMNTEAFF
TGCGCCAGCAGCCGGACCGGCGGGGCGATGAACACTGAAGCTTTCTTT
>TRBJ1-4|TRBV13|NA|NA
CASSFGDREEKLFF
TGTGCCAGCAGCTTTGGGGACCGGGAGGAAAAACTGTTTTTT
>TRBJ2-5|TRBV14|NA|NA
CASSFLSTGSQTQYF
TGTGCCAGCAGTTTTCTTTCGACAGGTTCTCAGACCCAGTACTTC
>TRBJ2-7|TRBV6-6|NA|NA
CASRRDTYYEQYF
TGTGCCAGCCGGCGGGACACCTATTACGAGCAGTACTTC
>TRBJ2-7|TRBV9|NA|NA
CASSVTGSSYEQYF
TGTGCCAGCAGCGTAACGGGAAGCTCCTACGAGCAGTACTTC
>TRBJ1-1|TRBV5-5|NA|TRBD1
CASWRGRDTEAFF
TGTGCCAGTTGGAGGGGGCGCGACACTGAAGCTTTCTTT
>TRBJ1-5|TRBV10-3|NA|NA
CAISGGAGSGRGNQPQHF
TGTGCCATCAGTGGGGGTGCAGGGTCTGGTCGTGGCAATCAGCCCCAGCATTTT
>TRBJ2-5|TRBV11-3|once|TRBD1
CASSLGQGSLQETQYF
TGTGCCAGCAGCTTGGGACAGGGATCCCTCCAAGAGACCCAGTACTTC
>TRBJ1-1|TRBV29-1|NA|TRBD1
CSGGQGNTEAFF
TGCAGCGGGGGACAGGGGAACACTGAAGCTTTCTTT
>TRBJ2-3|TRBV27|NA|TRBD1
CASSPTDRISDTQYF
TGTGCCAGCAGTCCAACGGACAGGATTTCAGATACGCAGTATTTT
>TRBJ2-2|TRBV5-4|NA|NA
CASSRPTSGELFF
TGTGCCAGCAGCCGGCCTACATCCGGGGAGCTGTTTTTT
>TRBJ2-1|TRBV7-2|NA|NA
CASSPQGGSGNEQFF
TGTGCCAGCAGCCCACAGGGGGGGTCCGGCAATGAGCAGTTCTTC
>TRBJ2-7|TRBV18|many|NA
CASSPIPGREQYF
TGTGCCAGCTCACCAATTCCGGGCCGCGAGCAGTACTTC
>TRBJ2-3|TRBV28|NA|NA
CASRTTRGWSQYF
TGTGCCAGCAGGACAACTAGGGGTTGGTCGCAGTATTTT
>TRBJ2-3|TRBV29-1|once|TRBD2
CSADVAGGKDTQYF
TGCAGCGCCGACGTAGCGGGGGGGAAAGATACGCAGTATTTT
>TRBJ1-6|TRBV4-3|once|TRBD1
CASSQAGTAYNSPLHF
TGCGCCAGCAGCCAGGCCGGGACAGCTTATAATTCACCCCTCCACTTT
>TRBJ2-7|TRBV11-2|few|NA
CASSLDLHRTYEQYF
TGTGCCAGCAGCTTAGATCTCCACAGAACCTACGAGCAGTACTTC
>TRBJ2-6|TRBV23-1|NA|NA
CASQQGGANVLTF
TGCGCCAGTCAGCAGGGGGGGGCCAACGTCCTGACTTTC
>TRBJ2-7|TRBV5-1|NA|NA
CASRLSEGGIIYEQYF
TGCGCCAGCAGATTGTCCGAGGGGGGGATCATCTACGAGCAGTACTTC
>TRBJ2-2|TRBV11-3|NA|NA
CASSFSGAGPTGELFF
TGTGCCAGCAGCTTCTCAGGGGCGGGACCCACCGGGGAGCTGTTTTTT
>TRBJ1-3|TRBV30|NA|NA
CAWKSGTDIRGNTIYF
TGTGCCTGGAAGTCCGGGACCGATATAAGGGGAAACACCATATATTTT
>TRBJ1-1|TRBV10-2|NA|NA
CASSDHGTSGTEAFF
TGCGCCAGCAGTGACCACGGGACCTCGGGCACTGAAGCTTTCTTT
>TRBJ2-3|TRBV7-2|NA|NA
CASSLATLADTQYF
TGTGCCAGCAGCTTAGCCACCCTAGCAGATACGCAGTATTTT
>TRBJ2-2|TRBV6-5|once|TRBD2
CASSYSLGGTTGELFF
TGTGCCAGCAGTTACTCGCTGGGGGGGACCACCGGGGAGCTGTTTTTT
>TRBJ1-4|TRBV7-9|NA|NA
CASSLRDINEKLFF
TGTGCCAGCAGCTTAAGGGACATCAATGAAAAACTGTTTTTT
>TRBJ2-5|TRBV7-8|NA|TRBD2
CASSLGLAGQETQYF
TGTGCCAGCAGCTTAGGCCTAGCGGGACAAGAGACCCAGTACTTC
>TRBJ2-5|TRBV6-1|NA|TRBD1
CASSAGTGGAETQYF
TGTGCCAGCAGTGCCGGGACAGGGGGCGCAGAGACCCAGTACTTC
>TRBJ1-4|TRBV6-1|NA|NA
CASSGEFFKLVKLFF
TGTGCCAGCAGTGGGGAGTTCTTCAAGTTGGTTAAACTGTTTTTT
>TRBJ2-2|TRBV11-2|NA|NA
CASSLRQVGMAGELFF
TGTGCCAGCAGCCTAAGACAGGTGGGAATGGCCGGGGAGCTGTTTTTT
>TRBJ1-2|TRBV29-1|once|NA
CSVGGGYTF
TGCAGCGTTGGGGGGGGCTACACCTTC
>TRBJ2-7|TRBV21-1|NA|NA
CASTKAATDPYEQYF
TGTGCCAGCACAAAAGCGGCAACAGACCCCTACGAGCAGTACTTC
>TRBJ2-1|TRBV30|NA|TRBD2
CAWGRISGGLYNEQFF
TGTGCCTGGGGAAGGATTAGCGGGGGCCTCTACAATGAGCAGTTCTTC
>TRBJ1-6|TRBV14|NA|NA
CASSQVLGLDNSPLHF
TGTGCCAGCAGCCAAGTACTGGGACTTGATAATTCACCCCTCCACTTT